The source of this TCR beta chain is a study of cytomegalovirus exposure and HLA in healthy donors. Findings of the study overall: Usually a TCR sequence was rare, but some public TCRs were found in many donors. The authors later linked a missense DCLRE1C variant to TCR beta V- and J-gene trimming.

This clone was counted once. Its antigen is not known. Researchers ran the PCR with 60 Vbeta and 13 Jbeta primers. Data came from immunoSEQ multiplex PCR; TCRdb stores just in-frame clones and leaves some out. The data show under 150,000 clones, over 65% seen once. The receptor comes from a male donor in good health and CMV-seronegative. The sample comprised PBMCs.

The CDR3 protein is CASSYYPKQGATNEKLFF. The CDR3 nucleotides are TGTGCCAGCAGCTACTACCCAAAACAGGGGGCCACTAATGAAAAACTGTTTTTT. V usage is TRBV7-8 and J usage is TRBJ1-4, with 9 positions matching TRBD1. The germline V gene has CDR1 SGHVS and CDR2 FQNEAQ. The CDR3 consists of 18 residues. V lost 4 bases, J lost 2 bases, and 11 bases stayed unmatched.